This TCR beta chain was recovered during a study of radiotherapy plus CTLA-4 blockade in lung cancer. Study context: Around 19% of enrolled patients responded objectively, and 25% to 40% had disease control.

CDR1 is LGHNA and CDR2 is YSLEER in the germline V gene. Trimming removed 8 bases from V and 8 bases from J; junction bases left unmatched: 17. The CDR3 has 16 amino acids. The repertoire was sequenced with immunoSEQ multiplex PCR; TCRdb's copy has only in-frame clones and lacks some. The sample holds tens of thousands of clones, roughly three quarters seen once. The source material was peripheral blood, sampled from a patient treated with radiotherapy plus ipilimumab. The chain is built from TRBV4-3 and TRBJ1-2, with 10 bases matching TRBD1. The sequence was collected from a human donor with non-small cell lung cancer whose response to radiotherapy plus ipilimumab could not be evaluated. The CDR3 spells CASAPYGGQGTRGYTF. The DNA for the CDR3 is TGCGCCAGCGCCCCCTATGGGGGACAGGGGACGAGGGGCTACACCTTC.